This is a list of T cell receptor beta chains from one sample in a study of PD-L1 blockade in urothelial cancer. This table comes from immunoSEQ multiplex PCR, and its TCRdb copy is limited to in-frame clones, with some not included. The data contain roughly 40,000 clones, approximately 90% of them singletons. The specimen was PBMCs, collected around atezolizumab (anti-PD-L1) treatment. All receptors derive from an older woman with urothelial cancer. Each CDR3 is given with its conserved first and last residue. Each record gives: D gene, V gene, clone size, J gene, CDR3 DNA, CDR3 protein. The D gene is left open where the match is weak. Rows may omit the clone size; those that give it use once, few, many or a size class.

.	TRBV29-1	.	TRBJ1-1	TGCAGCGCCTTGCAACAGGGAGGGGAAACTGAAGCTTTCTTT	CSALQQGGETEAFF
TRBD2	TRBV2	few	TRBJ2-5	TGTGCCAGCAGTGGACTTAGAGGGACTAGTGGGGAGACCCAGTACTTC	CASSGLRGTSGETQYF
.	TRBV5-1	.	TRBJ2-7	TGCGCCAGCAGCTTGGTTGGTCAGGGAGGAAGCGAGCAGTACTTC	CASSLVGQGGSEQYF
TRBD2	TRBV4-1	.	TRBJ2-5	TGCGCCAGCAGCCGTTCTGGGGGGGCCAGCGGGAGGGAACAGACCCAGTACTTC	CASSRSGGASGREQTQYF
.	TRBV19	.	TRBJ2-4	TGTGCCAGTAATTGGGGCGCCGGGGCCAAAAACATTCAGTACTTC	CASNWGAGAKNIQYF
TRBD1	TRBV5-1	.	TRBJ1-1	TGCGCCAGCAGCCTCGGGACAGGGGTTCAGAACACTGAAGCTTTCTTT	CASSLGTGVQNTEAFF
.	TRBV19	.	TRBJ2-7	TGTGCCAGTAGTCCCCAAGTGAGTTACGAGCAGTACTTC	CASSPQVSYEQYF
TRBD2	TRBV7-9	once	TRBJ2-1	TGTGCCAGCAGCCAATATAGCGGGAGGTCGAATGAGCAGTTCTTC	CASSQYSGRSNEQFF
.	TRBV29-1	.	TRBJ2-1	TGCAGCGTCGCCTCTAGGGGGGGGTCCTACAATGAGCAGTTCTTC	CSVASRGGSYNEQFF
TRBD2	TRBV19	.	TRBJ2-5	TGTGCCAGTAGGGGTAGGGCGGGAGGGCCCGAGACCCAGTACTTC	CASRGRAGGPETQYF
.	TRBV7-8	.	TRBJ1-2	TGTGCCAGCAGCTTAGATCGTGGACTAAGTGGCTACACCTTC	CASSLDRGLSGYTF
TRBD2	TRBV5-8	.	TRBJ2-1	TGTGCCAGCAGCCCCGGGACTAGCGGGACTTCTTACAATGAGCAGTTCTTC	CASSPGTSGTSYNEQFF
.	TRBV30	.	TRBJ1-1	TGTGCCTGGATCAAGGCAGGGCTGGAAGCTTTCTTT	CAWIKAGLEAFF
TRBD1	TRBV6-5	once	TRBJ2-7	TGTGCCAGCAGTCCCGACAGGGGCGGCGCCGAGCAGTACTTC	CASSPDRGGAEQYF